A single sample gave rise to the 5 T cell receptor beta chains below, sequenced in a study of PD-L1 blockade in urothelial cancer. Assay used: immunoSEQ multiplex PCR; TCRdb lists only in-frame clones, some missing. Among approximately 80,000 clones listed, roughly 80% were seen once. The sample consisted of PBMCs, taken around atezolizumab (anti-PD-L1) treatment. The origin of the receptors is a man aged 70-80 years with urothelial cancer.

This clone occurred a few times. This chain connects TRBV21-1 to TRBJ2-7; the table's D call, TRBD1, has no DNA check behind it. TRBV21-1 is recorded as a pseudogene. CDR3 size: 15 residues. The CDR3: CASSSLWALAYEQYF. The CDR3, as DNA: TGTGCCAGCAGCAGCCTTTGGGCCTTGGCCTACGAGCAGTACTTC.

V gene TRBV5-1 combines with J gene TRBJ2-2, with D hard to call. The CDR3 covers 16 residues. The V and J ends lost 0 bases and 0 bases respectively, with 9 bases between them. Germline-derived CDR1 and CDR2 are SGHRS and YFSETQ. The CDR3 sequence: CASSLVASSNTGELFF. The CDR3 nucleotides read TGCGCCAGCAGCTTGGTAGCCAGCTCGAACACCGGGGAGCTGTTTTTT.

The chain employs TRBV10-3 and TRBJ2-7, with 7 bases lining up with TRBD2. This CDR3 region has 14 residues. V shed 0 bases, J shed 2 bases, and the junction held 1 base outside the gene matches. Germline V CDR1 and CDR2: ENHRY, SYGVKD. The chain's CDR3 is CAISESRGAYEQYF. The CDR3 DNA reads TGTGCCATCAGTGAGTCACGGGGGGCCTACGAGCAGTACTTC.

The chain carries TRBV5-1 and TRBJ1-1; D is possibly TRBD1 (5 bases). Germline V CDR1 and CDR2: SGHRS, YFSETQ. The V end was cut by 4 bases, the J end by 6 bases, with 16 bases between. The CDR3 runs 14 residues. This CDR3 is CASSPSGNRAEAFF. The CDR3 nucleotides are TGCGCCAGCAGCCCTTCAGGGAATCGTGCTGAAGCTTTCTTT.

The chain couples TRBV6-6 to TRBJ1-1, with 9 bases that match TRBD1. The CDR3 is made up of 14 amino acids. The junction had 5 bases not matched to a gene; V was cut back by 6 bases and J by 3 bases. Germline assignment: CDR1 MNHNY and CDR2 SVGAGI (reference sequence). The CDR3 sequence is CASSGQGRDTEAFF. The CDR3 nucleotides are TGTGCCAGCAGCGGACAGGGGAGGGACACTGAAGCTTTCTTT.